This T cell receptor (beta chain) was sequenced during a study of T-cell memory formation after mild COVID-19. Overall study context: Largely donor-specific TCR clusters were found.

The CDR3 has 11 amino acids. From germline, CDR1 is SEHNR and CDR2 FQNEAQ (reference sequence). Trimming left V 2 bases short and J 5 bases short, with 3 bases between. TCRdb passed the 5' RACE reads through MiXCR, listing each CDR3 protein once. The data contain approximately 500,000 distinct CDR3 sequences, 20% to 25% of them singletons. Study conclusions and caveats: The authors left the SARS-CoV-2 specificity of second-wave clones peaking on day 37 unconfirmed. That cross-reactive memory joined was suggested by some responding clones appearing in pre-infection memory.

This clonotype was found many times. No antigen is known for it. The source of this sequence is an adult woman who had mild COVID-19 (a few samples of this study predate the infection). Cell type and time point are not known. The sequenced material came from PBMCs or a T cell subset sorted from them (not recorded which). The chain uses TRBV7-9 and TRBJ2-5; D unclear. The chain's CDR3 is CASSLTETQYF. The CDR3 DNA is TGTGCCAGCAGCTTAACGGAGACCCAGTACTTC. The full variable domain, in which reference TRBV7-9 and TRBJ2-5 provide the parts outside the CDR3, is DTGVSQNPRHKITKRGQNVTFRCDPISEHNRLYWYRQTLGQGPEFLTYFQNEAQLEKSRLLSDRFSAERPKGSFSTLEIQRTEQGDSAMYLCASSLTETQYFGPGTRLLVL.